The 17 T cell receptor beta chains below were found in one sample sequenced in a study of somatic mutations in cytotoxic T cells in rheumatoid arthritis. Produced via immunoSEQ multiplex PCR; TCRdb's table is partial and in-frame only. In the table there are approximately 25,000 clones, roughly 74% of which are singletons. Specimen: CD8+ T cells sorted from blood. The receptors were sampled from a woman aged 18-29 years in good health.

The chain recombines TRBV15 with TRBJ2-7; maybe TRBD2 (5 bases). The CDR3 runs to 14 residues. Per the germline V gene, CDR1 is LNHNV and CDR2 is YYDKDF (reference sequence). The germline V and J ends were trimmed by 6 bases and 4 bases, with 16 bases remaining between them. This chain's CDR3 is CATSPSPRGYEQYF. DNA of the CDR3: TGTGCCACCAGTCCCTCCCCTCGGGGTTACGAGCAGTACTTC.

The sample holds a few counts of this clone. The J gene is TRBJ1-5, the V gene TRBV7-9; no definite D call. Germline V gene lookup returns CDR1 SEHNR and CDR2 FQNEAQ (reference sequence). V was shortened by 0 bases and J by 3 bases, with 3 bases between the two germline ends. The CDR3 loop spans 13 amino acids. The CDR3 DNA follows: TGTGCCAGCAGCTTAGCCTCCAATCAGCCCCAGCATTTT. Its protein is CASSLASNQPQHF.

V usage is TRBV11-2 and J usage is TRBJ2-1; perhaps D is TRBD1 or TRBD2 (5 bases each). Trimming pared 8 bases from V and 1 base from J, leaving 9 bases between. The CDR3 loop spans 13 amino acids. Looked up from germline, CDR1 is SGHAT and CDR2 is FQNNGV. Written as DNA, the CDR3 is TGTGCCAGCGAGGGGCTTTCCTACAATGAGCAGTTCTTC. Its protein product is CASEGLSYNEQFF.

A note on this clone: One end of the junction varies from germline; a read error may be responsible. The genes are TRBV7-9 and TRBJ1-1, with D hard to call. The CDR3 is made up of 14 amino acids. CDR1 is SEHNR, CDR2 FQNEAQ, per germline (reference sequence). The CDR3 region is CASSFHTLRSETFF. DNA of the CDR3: TGTGCCAGCAGCTTCCATACCCTTCGGTCTGAAACTTTCTTT.

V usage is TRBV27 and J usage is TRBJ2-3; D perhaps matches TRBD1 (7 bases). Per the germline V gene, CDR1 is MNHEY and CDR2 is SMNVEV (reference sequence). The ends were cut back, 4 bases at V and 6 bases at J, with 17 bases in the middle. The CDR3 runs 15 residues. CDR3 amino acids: CASSSSGGLWDTQYF. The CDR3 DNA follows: TGTGCCAGCAGTTCCTCAGGGGGGCTTTGGGATACGCAGTATTTT.

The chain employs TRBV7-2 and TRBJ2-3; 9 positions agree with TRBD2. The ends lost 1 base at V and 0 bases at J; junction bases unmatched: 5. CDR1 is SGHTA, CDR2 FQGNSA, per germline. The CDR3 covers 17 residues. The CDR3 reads CASSLGGLAPSTDTQYF. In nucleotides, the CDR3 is TGTGCCAGCAGCTTAGGGGGACTAGCCCCGAGCACAGATACGCAGTATTTT.

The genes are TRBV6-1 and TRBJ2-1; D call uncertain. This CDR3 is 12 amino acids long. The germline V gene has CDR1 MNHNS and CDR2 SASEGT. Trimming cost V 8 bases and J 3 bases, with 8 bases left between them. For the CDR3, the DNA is TGTGCCAGCGGGCCGGGCTACAATGAGCAGTTCTTC. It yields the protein CASGPGYNEQFF.

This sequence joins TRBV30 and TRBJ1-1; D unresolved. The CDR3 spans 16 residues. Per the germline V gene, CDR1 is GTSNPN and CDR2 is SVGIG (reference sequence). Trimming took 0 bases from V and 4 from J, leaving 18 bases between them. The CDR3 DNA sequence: TGTGCCTGGAGTGTTTCCCGGTCCCGCCGGACCACTGAAGCTTTCTTT. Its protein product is CAWSVSRSRRTTEAFF.

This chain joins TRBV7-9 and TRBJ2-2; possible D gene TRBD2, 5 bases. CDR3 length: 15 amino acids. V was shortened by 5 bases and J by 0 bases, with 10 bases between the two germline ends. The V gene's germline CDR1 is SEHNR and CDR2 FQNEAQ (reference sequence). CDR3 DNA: TGTGCCAGCAGCCCGAGGGCCCCGAACACCGGGGAGCTGTTTTTT. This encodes CASSPRAPNTGELFF. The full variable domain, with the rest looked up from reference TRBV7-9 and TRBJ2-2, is DTGVSQNPRHKITKRGQNVTFRCDPISEHNRLYWYRQTLGQGPEFLTYFQNEAQLEKSRLLSDRFSAERPKGSFSTLEIQRTEQGDSAMYLCASSPRAPNTGELFFGEGSRLTVL.

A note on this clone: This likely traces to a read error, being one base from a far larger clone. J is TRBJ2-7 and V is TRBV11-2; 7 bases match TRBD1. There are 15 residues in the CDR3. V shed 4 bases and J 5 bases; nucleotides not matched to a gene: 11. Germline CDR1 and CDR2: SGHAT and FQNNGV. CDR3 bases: TGTGCCAGCAGCTCCGGGACAGACGTTGACGACGAGCAGTACTTC. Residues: CASSSGTDVDDEQYF.

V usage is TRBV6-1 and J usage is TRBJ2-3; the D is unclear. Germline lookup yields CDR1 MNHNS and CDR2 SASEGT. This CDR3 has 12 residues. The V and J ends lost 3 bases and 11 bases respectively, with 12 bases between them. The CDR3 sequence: CASSDPPLRQYF. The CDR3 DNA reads TGTGCCAGCAGTGACCCACCCCTACGGCAGTATTTT.

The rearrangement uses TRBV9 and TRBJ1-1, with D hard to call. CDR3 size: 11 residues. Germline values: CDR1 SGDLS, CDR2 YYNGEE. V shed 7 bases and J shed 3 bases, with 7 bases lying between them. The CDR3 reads CASGRDTEAFF. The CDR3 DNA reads TGTGCCAGCGGACGGGACACTGAAGCTTTCTTT.

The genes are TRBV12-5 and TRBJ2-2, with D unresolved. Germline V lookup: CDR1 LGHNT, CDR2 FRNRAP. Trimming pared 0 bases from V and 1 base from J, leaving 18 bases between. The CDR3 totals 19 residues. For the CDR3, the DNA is TGTGCTAGTGGTTTGGTATTCCCATCGGCCAGAAGGAACACCGGGGAGCTGTTTTTT. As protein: CASGLVFPSARRNTGELFF.

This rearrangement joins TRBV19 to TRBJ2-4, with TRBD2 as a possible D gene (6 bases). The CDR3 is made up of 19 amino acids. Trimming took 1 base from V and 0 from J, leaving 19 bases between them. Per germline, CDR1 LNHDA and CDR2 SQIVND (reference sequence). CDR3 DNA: TGTGCCAGTAGTATAGCTAGCGAGCCCTACCTTGAAGCCAAAAACATTCAGTACTTC. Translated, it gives CASSIASEPYLEAKNIQYF.

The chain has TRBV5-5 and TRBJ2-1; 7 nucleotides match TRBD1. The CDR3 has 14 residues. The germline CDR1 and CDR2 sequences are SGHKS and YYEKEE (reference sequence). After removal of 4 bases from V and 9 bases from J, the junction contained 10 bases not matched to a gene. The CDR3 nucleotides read TGTGCCAGCAGCACATGGACAGGAGCGACTGAGCAGTTCTTC. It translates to CASSTWTGATEQFF.

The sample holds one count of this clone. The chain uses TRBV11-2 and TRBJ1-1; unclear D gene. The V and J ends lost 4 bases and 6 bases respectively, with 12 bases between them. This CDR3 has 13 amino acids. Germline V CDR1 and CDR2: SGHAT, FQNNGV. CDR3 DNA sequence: TGTGCCAGCAGCTCAACCAATAGCGCTGAAGCTTTCTTT. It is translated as CASSSTNSAEAFF.

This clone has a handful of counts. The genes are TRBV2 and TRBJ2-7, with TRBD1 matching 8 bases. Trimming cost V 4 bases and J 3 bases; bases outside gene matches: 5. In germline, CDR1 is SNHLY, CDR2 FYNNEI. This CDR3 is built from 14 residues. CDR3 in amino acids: CASSVGTGNYEQYF. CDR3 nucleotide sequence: TGTGCCAGCAGTGTTGGGACAGGTAACTACGAGCAGTACTTC.